This entry is about one T cell receptor beta chain. Its antigen is not known. V lost 4 bases to trimming and J lost 12 bases, with 22 bases between them. Germline V gene sequence: CDR1 SGHVS, CDR2 FQNEAQ. The CDR3 runs to 14 residues. This table comes from immunoSEQ multiplex PCR, and its TCRdb copy is limited to in-frame clones, with some not included. Of about 93,000 clones in the sample, around 85% were seen once. This specimen belongs to a study of T cell responses to AZD1222 COVID-19 vaccine. Study-wide points: Regions left unmutated in variants are reportedly the target of nearly half of spike-specific TCRs.

The chain uses TRBV7-8 and TRBJ2-7, with D maybe TRBD1 (5 bases). The TCR originated in an adult in good health. Here the sequenced sample was peripheral blood, taken on day 0 of AZD1222 vaccination. The CDR3 loop reads CASSSEPGAGNLYF. The CDR3 DNA reads as TGTGCCAGCAGCTCAGAACCCGGCGCAGGGAACTTGTACTTC.